These 3 T cell receptor beta chains came from one sample sequenced in a study of cytomegalovirus exposure and HLA in healthy donors. PCR used 60 Vbeta primers and 13 Jbeta primers. Method: immunoSEQ multiplex PCR; TCRdb's copy keeps in-frame clones and lacks some. The data show 95,000 to 150,000 clones, about three quarters seen once. Input material: PBMCs. These receptors were taken from a female donor in good health and CMV-seronegative.

The chain combines TRBV30 with TRBJ2-3; 13 positions match TRBD2. With 4 bases clipped from V and 2 bases from J, the junction kept 6 bases outside the gene matches. The CDR3 sequence is 16 residues long. From germline, CDR1 is GTSNPN and CDR2 SVGIG (reference sequence). The CDR3 region has the DNA TGTGCCTGGATGCCGGGACTAGCGGGGCTCACAGATACGCAGTATTTT. Its translation is CAWMPGLAGLTDTQYF.

CDR3: CASSGSQGRLNTGELFF. DNA of the CDR3: TGTGCCAGCTCAGGATCTCAGGGGAGACTCAACACCGGGGAGCTGTTTTTT. This chain uses TRBV18 with TRBJ2-2; D might be TRBD1 (6 bases). CDR3 size: 17 residues. The germline gives CDR1 KGHSH, CDR2 LQKENI. The V end was cut by 5 bases, the J end by 2 bases, with 18 bases between.

This rearrangement joins TRBV11-2 to TRBJ2-5, with TRBD1 as a possible D gene (6 bases). From germline, CDR1 is SGHAT and CDR2 FQNNGV. The V end lost 1 base, the J end lost 9 bases, and 15 bases lay between the germline ends. The CDR3 totals 14 residues. The CDR3 here is CASSLVRQAQAQYF. CDR3 coding DNA: TGTGCCAGCAGCTTAGTGAGACAGGCCCAGGCCCAGTACTTC.